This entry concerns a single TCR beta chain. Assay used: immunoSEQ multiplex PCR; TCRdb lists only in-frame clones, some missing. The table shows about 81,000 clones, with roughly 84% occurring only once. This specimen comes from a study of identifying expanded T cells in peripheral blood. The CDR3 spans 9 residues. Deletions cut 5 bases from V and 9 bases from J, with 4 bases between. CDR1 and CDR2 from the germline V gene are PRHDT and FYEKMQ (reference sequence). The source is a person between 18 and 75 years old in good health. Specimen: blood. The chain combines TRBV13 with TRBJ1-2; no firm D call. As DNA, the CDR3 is TGTGCCAGCAGCCCATGCTACACCTTC. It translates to CASSPCYTF.